This record concerns one T cell receptor beta chain sequence. The antigen remains unidentified. These data are taken from a study of T-cell memory formation after mild COVID-19. Findings and caveats of the study: Most CD4+ clones that shrank were in CM and EM, while CD8+ ones turned up in EMRA. Day 15 to 85 contractors were CD4/CD8 balanced; later expanders leaned CD4+.

The CDR3 consists of 14 residues. V shed 6 bases, J shed 5 bases, and the junction held 4 bases outside the gene matches. Germline assignment: CDR1 KGHDR and CDR2 SFDVKD. Constant-segment-primed 5'RACE gave TCR alpha and TCR beta cDNA libraries with sample barcodes and UMIs. TCRdb called the 5' RACE reads again in MiXCR, with one record for every CDR3 protein. The table includes over 45,000 distinct CDR3 sequences, about a quarter detected once. What was sequenced was PBMCs or a T cell subset sorted from them (not recorded which). The rearrangement joins TRBV24-1 to TRBJ2-5; 11 positions agree with TRBD2. The sequence came from a young man who had mild COVID-19 (a few samples of this study predate the infection). Cell type and time point are not known. CDR3 in DNA: TGTGCCACCAGTCTAGCGGGAGGTGGGGAGACCCAGTACTTC. As protein: CATSLAGGGETQYF.